The TCR beta chain described here comes from a study of blood T cells in healthy people across ages. CDR1 and CDR2 from the germline V gene are DFQATT and SNEGSKA (reference sequence). The CDR3 length is 14 residues. V shed 1 base, J shed 4 bases, and the junction held 7 bases outside the gene matches. Primers used in a second PCR of about 7 to 12 cycles were a sample-barcoded 5' primer and a J-beta primer mix. TCRdb reanalysed the 5' RACE reads using MiXCR and keeps one entry per CDR3 protein. The sample consists of 800,000 to 900,000 distinct CDR3 sequences, 62% of them appearing once. The TCR was taken from a man aged 25-40 years in good health. The gene calls are TRBV20-1 and TRBJ2-7, with 7 positions matching TRBD1. Specimen: blood. The CDR3 bases are TGCAGTGCTAGAGGGGACAGCGACTATTACGAGCAGTACTTC. It translates to CSARGDSDYYEQYF.